This T cell receptor (beta chain) was sequenced for a study of post-analysis software for immune sequencing data. As for the study in general: The disease courses covered relapsing-remitting, secondary progressive and progressive-relapsing multiple sclerosis. Findings of the study overall: Controls showed significantly higher normalized Chao1 diversity than did multiple sclerosis patients. When patients were compared with controls, about 5 TRBV segments were more frequent, TRBV5-6, TRBV5-1 and TRBV20-1 among them. Under F measure analysis, samples from one preparation batch co-clustered strongly.

Unique molecular identifiers tagged the TCR beta cDNA libraries. With roughly 1 to 11 million T cells as the source, hundreds of thousands of cDNA molecules resulted. TCRdb re-called the PCR reads through MiXCR, storing one row per CDR3 protein. The profile shows 600,000 to 750,000 distinct CDR3 sequences, 55% to 60% of them singletons. The CDR3 covers 16 residues. Germline trimming cut 3 bases from V and 4 bases from J; bases unmatched to any gene: 9. The germline V gene has CDR1 SEHNR and CDR2 FQNEAQ (reference sequence). In the case of this clonotype: What it recognizes is unknown.

The sequencing sample was made of blood. This TCR was recovered from a girl aged 2-10 years with multiple sclerosis. The rearrangement uses TRBV7-9 and TRBJ2-1, with TRBD2 matching over 7 bases. The CDR3 region has the DNA TGTGCCAGCAGCTTGCCCCAAAGCGGGGCTTACAATGAGCAGTTCTTC. Translation: CASSLPQSGAYNEQFF.